The sequence of this T cell receptor beta chain was determined in a study of T-cell memory formation after mild COVID-19 (dated by TCRdb to the early 2020s). As for the study more broadly: TCR sequence clusters from the two donors were largely donor specific. Two young, previously healthy adult volunteers, one female and one male, were included in the cohort. T-cell clones expanding and contracting after mild COVID-19 in a couple of donors were tracked by longitudinal TCRalpha and TCRbeta repertoire sequencing.

Study-wide findings and limitations: Clones contracting from day 15 to 85 had balanced CD4/CD8 phenotypes, while a second wave expanding from day 15 to 37 was biased towards CD4+. The study covered only a couple of mild cases, and larger cohorts including severe cases with pre-infection samples were considered necessary. Contracting CD4+ clones turned up mainly in the CM and EM memory subsets, whereas EMRA was where CD8+ clones were enriched. The detection of some responding clones in pre-infection memory suggests that pre-existing cross-reactive memory T cells joined the SARS-CoV-2 response. The second-wave clones that peaked on day 37 were not confirmed to be SARS-CoV-2 specific.

Taken from the germline V gene, the CDR1 and CDR2 loops are SGHVS and FNYEAQ. Trimming takes 1 base off V and 4 bases off J; junction bases not matched to a gene: 10. The CDR3 spans 19 residues, from the cysteine through the phenylalanine. The CDR3 DNA has 57 bases and is translated from base 1. PBMCs were isolated by Ficoll-Paque density gradient centrifugation. Sequencing used an Illumina NovaSeq 6000. cDNA libraries for TCRalpha and TCRbeta were prepared by 5'RACE using constant-segment primers, with sample barcodes and unique molecular identifiers added. RNA was extracted from every sample with Trizol reagent. Amplification of the libraries took two PCR steps, and the second step added a second sample barcode plus Illumina TruSeq adapters. Libraries were sequenced on an Illumina NovaSeq with 2 x 150 bp paired-end reads. The published analysis was carried out like this. Reads were demultiplexed and collapsed into UMI-guided consensus sequences with migec v1.2.7. Using mixcr v2.1.11, UMI consensuses were aligned to TRA and TRB V and J templates and then assembled into clonotypes. Expanded or contracted clonotypes were those called significant by both edgeR and NoisET, with noise models trained on biological replicates. For edgeR calls, the thresholds were a false discovery rate-adjusted p below 0.01 and a log2 fold-change of 1. As an exploratory analysis of dynamics, max-normalized trajectories of the 1000 most abundant clonotypes were examined with PCA combined with hierarchical clustering. Each responding clone was given a CD4 or CD8 phenotype based on the CD4+ and CD8+ repertoires, which had been sequenced separately. TCRdb reworked the public reads: Q25 trimming with fastp, MiXCR clone assembly, productive beta chains retained. Merged by CDR3 protein, the rows form single entries marked with the most common genes and DNA. These V and J calls derive from TCRdb rather than the authors' analysis. The sample yields fewer than 250,000 distinct CDR3 sequences; roughly 30% were counted once. Approximately 10% of the sample belongs to the ten largest clones.

This clonotype has just a few counts. This receptor's antigen is unknown. Base quality data are lacking; no much larger clone is found one base away. This receptor chain uses TRBV7-6 and TRBJ2-1; TRBD2 matches 13 bases in the middle. The TCR sequence derives from an adult woman who had mild COVID-19 (a few samples of this study predate the infection). The sample titles of this study are shuffled in the database, so cell type and time point are left out; the donor was told from shared clones. Sequencing was performed on PBMCs or a T cell subset sorted from them (not recorded which). The base sequence is TGTGCCAGCAGCTTAGAACCCGCGCCGACTAGCGGGGGGTACAATGAGCAGTTCTTC. The translation is CASSLEPAPTSGGYNEQFF.